The 18 T cell receptor beta chains reported below all come from one sample, sequenced in a study of OX40 agonist ivuxolimab in advanced cancers. Some clones are missing from TCRdb's copy, which holds only in-frame ones; the method was immunoSEQ multiplex PCR. Found here are around 79,000 clones, approximately 86% of them singletons; the top ten hold approximately 0.72%. This material consisted of CD4+ or CD8+ T cells sorted from blood, taken in a trial of the OX40 agonist ivuxolimab. These TCRs come from an adult with an advanced solid tumor such as melanoma, head and neck, liver or kidney cancer.

This chain links TRBV6-1 with TRBJ1-2, with D possibly TRBD1 on 5 matching bases. There are 14 residues in the CDR3. V was clipped by 3 bases and J by 1 base, with 9 bases between them. Germline CDR1 reads MNHNS; CDR2 reads SASEGT. CDR3 sequence reads: CASSEGTFNYGYTF. CDR3 DNA sequence: TGTGCCAGCAGTGAGGGGACGTTTAACTATGGCTACACCTTC.

In this sample, this clone turned up once. The V and J genes are TRBV14 and TRBJ2-7; the match to TRBD1 covers 7 bases. V shed 0 bases and J 2 bases; nucleotides not matched to a gene: 4. CDR1 is SGHDN and CDR2 is FVKESK in the germline V gene. The CDR3 length is 15 residues. The CDR3 sequence: CASSQDEGAPYEQYF. The CDR3 DNA follows: TGTGCCAGCAGCCAAGATGAGGGGGCCCCCTACGAGCAGTACTTC.

This clone was detected a few times. The gene calls are TRBV5-1 and TRBJ2-7, with D possibly being TRBD2 (6 bases). CDR3 length: 14 residues. Germline V gene data show CDR1 as SGHRS and CDR2 as YFSETQ. The V end lost 3 bases, the J end lost 1 base, and 11 bases lay between the germline ends. CDR3 DNA sequence: TGCGCCAGCAGCTCCGGCGGGACGTCCTACGAGCAGTACTTC. It yields the protein CASSSGGTSYEQYF.

The genes are TRBV7-2 and TRBJ2-2; 7 bases map to TRBD1. Germline CDR1 and CDR2: SGHTA and FQGNSA. With 6 bases clipped from V and 4 bases from J, the junction kept 8 bases outside the gene matches. This CDR3 region has 15 residues. The CDR3 here is CASRTGPGGTGELFF. The CDR3 DNA follows: TGTGCCAGCAGAACCGGGCCAGGGGGCACCGGGGAGCTGTTTTTT.

The chain recombines TRBV28 with TRBJ1-5; possible D gene TRBD1, 5 bases. Germline V CDR1 and CDR2: MDHEN, SYDVKM. Trimming cost V 7 bases and J 1 base, with 11 bases left between them. This CDR3 spans 14 amino acids. The CDR3 sequence: CASTSGGSNQPQHF. Written as DNA, the CDR3 is TGTGCCAGCACCTCGGGGGGGAGCAATCAGCCCCAGCATTTT.

This sequence joins TRBV5-1 and TRBJ1-2, with 8 bases matching TRBD1. This CDR3 is 16 amino acids long. Looked up from germline, CDR1 is SGHRS and CDR2 is YFSETQ. With V trimmed by 2 bases and J by 0 bases, 6 bases remained unmatched. In DNA, the CDR3 is TGCGCCAGCAGCTTTGGGACAGGATTAGCTAACTATGGCTACACCTTC. Translated: CASSFGTGLANYGYTF.

This chain uses TRBV6-4 with TRBJ1-2; 7 bases match TRBD1. After removal of 0 bases from V and 5 bases from J, the junction contained 6 bases not matched to a gene. The CDR3 is 15 amino acids. Germline CDR1 and CDR2: MRHNA and SNTAGT. The CDR3 region has the DNA TGTGCCAGCAGTGACTCGCCAGGGGGGAGGTATGGCTACACCTTC. This encodes CASSDSPGGRYGYTF.

The J gene is TRBJ1-2, the V gene TRBV6-5; D is undetermined. There are 13 residues in the CDR3. Germline V lookup: CDR1 MNHEY, CDR2 SVGAGI. V lost 9 bases and J lost 0, with 11 bases in between. This CDR3 reads CASQGKTNYGYTF. The CDR3 coding sequence is TGTGCCAGTCAAGGGAAGACTAACTATGGCTACACCTTC.

The chain carries TRBV6-6 and TRBJ1-3; D is perhaps TRBD1 (5 bases). The germline gives CDR1 MNHNY, CDR2 SVGAGI (reference sequence). Trimming cost V 7 bases and J 3 bases, with 13 bases left between them. CDR3 length: 14 residues. CDR3 sequence: CASTTGGSGNTIYF. The DNA of the CDR3 is TGTGCCAGCACAACGGGGGGAAGTGGAAACACCATATATTTT.

The chain has TRBV5-4 and TRBJ1-2; 11 bases map to TRBD1. CDR3 length: 14 residues. Germline CDR1 is SGHNT and CDR2 is YYREEE (reference sequence). V lost 4 bases, J lost 7 bases, and 6 bases stayed unmatched. The CDR3 sequence is CASSQDRGPGGYTF. The CDR3 bases are TGTGCCAGCAGCCAGGACAGGGGGCCAGGTGGCTACACCTTC. Drawing the rest from reference TRBV5-4 and TRBJ1-2, the complete variable domain is ETGVTQSPTHLIKTRGQQVTLRCSSQSGHNTVSWYQQALGQGPQFIFQYYREEENGRGNFPPRFSGLQFPNYSSELNVNALELDDSALYLCASSQDRGPGGYTFGSGTRLTVV.

The chain uses TRBV6-5 and TRBJ1-5, with D hard to call. V was trimmed by 7 bases and J by 0 bases, leaving 7 bases between them. The length of the CDR3 is 13 residues. From germline, CDR1 is MNHEY and CDR2 SVGAGI. The DNA of the CDR3 is TGTGCCAGCAAGAGAGATAGCAATCAGCCCCAGCATTTT. The encoded protein is CASKRDSNQPQHF.

This clone has only one observation. The chain recombines TRBV28 with TRBJ1-4; 7 bases line up with TRBD1. This CDR3 spans 16 amino acids. The V and J ends lost 6 bases and 3 bases, in that order; junction bases with no gene match: 10. CDR1 MDHEN and CDR2 SYDVKM come from the germline V gene. CDR3: CASSTSGTASNEKLFF. In DNA form, the CDR3 reads TGTGCCAGCAGCACATCCGGGACAGCCTCTAATGAAAAACTGTTTTTT.

The chain employs TRBV18 and TRBJ1-1; D unresolved. The CDR3 totals 13 residues. CDR1 is KGHSH, CDR2 LQKENI, per germline. Trimming removed 3 bases at V and 0 bases at J, with 5 bases between. CDR3 nucleotide sequence: TGTGCCAGCTCACCCGCTATGAACACTGAAGCTTTCTTT. Its protein product is CASSPAMNTEAFF.

The V and J genes are TRBV11-2 and TRBJ1-3; D remains ambiguous. V lost 1 base and J lost 9, with 13 bases in between. CDR1 and CDR2 (germline): SGHAT, FQNNGV. The CDR3 is 14 amino acids. CDR3 coding DNA: TGTGCCAGCAGCTTAGTTCGAGGGAGAGGCACCATATATTTT. It yields the protein CASSLVRGRGTIYF.

The rearrangement links TRBV28 to TRBJ1-1, with TRBD1 as a possible D gene (6 bases). Germline V gives CDR1 MDHEN, CDR2 SYDVKM. V was clipped by 2 bases and J by 4 bases, with 14 bases between them. The CDR3 consists of 15 residues. CDR3 sequence reads: CASSLDLQGGTEAFF. As DNA, the CDR3 is TGTGCCAGCAGTTTAGACCTACAGGGAGGCACTGAAGCTTTCTTT.

The rearrangement links TRBV14 to TRBJ2-5; 8 nucleotides line up with TRBD2. CDR1 is SGHDN, CDR2 FVKESK, per germline. CDR3 length: 13 residues. V lost 6 bases, J lost 6 bases, and 6 bases stayed unmatched. This CDR3 is CASRHSGSQTQYF. The CDR3 nucleotides read TGTGCCAGCAGGCACAGCGGGAGTCAGACCCAGTACTTC.

The rearrangement links TRBV7-2 to TRBJ1-2; D not resolved. With 0 bases removed from V and 8 bases from J, the gap between germline ends came to 19 bases. The germline CDR1 and CDR2 sequences are SGHTA and FQGNSA. This CDR3 has 16 amino acids. In nucleotides, the CDR3 is TGTGCCAGCAGCTTAGCCGCGTGGGCCTCGTCGGGAGGCTACACCTTC. Amino acid sequence: CASSLAAWASSGGYTF.

The chain employs TRBV19 and TRBJ1-1; tentatively, D is TRBD1 (5 bases). The germline V gene has CDR1 LNHDA and CDR2 SQIVND (reference sequence). The CDR3 runs to 15 residues. V was clipped by 4 bases and J by 5 bases, with 17 bases between them. This chain's CDR3 is CASSTIDRLQTEAFF. The CDR3, as DNA: TGTGCCAGTAGTACGATCGACAGACTACAGACTGAAGCTTTCTTT. Complete variable domain (other parts from reference TRBV19 and TRBJ1-1): DGGITQSPKYLFRKEGQNVTLSCEQNLNHDAMYWYRQDPGQGLRLIYYSQIVNDFQKGDIAEGYSVSREKKESFPLTVTSAQKNPTAFYLCASSTIDRLQTEAFFGQGTRLTVV.